Listed below are T cell receptor beta chains from one sample, sequenced in a study of cytomegalovirus exposure and HLA in healthy donors. TCRdb's table, derived via immunoSEQ multiplex PCR, lists solely in-frame clones and lacks some. The sample shows some 220,000 clones, about 85% of them seen only once. Specimen: PBMCs. The receptors originated from a girl aged 2-15 years in good health and CMV-seronegative. CDR3s include the opening cysteine and the closing phenylalanine or tryptophan. A D gene is named only where the DNA matches it firmly. Clone size, where shown, is once, few, many, or a class for clones that have expanded.

v_gene	d_gene	j_gene	abundance	CDR3aa	CDR3nt
TRBV20-1	TRBD1	TRBJ1-2	-	CRPGQGRRYTF	TGCAGACCAGGACAGGGGAGGCGCTACACCTTC
TRBV20-1	-	TRBJ1-1	-	CSVQGLTEAFF	TGCAGTGTCCAGGGCCTCACTGAAGCTTTCTTT
TRBV4-2	TRBD2	TRBJ2-3	-	CASSPPGTSGSYF	TGTGCCAGCAGCCCGCCCGGGACTAGCGGTTCATATTTT
TRBV4-1	-	TRBJ1-6	-	CASSQDWGEPLHF	TGCGCCAGCAGCCAAGATTGGGGCGAGCCCCTCCACTTT
TRBV18	-	TRBJ2-3	-	CASSQISGSSTDTQYF	TGTGCCAGCTCACAGATCAGCGGTTCTAGCACAGATACGCAGTATTTT
TRBV10-2	-	TRBJ1-2	-	CASSESTGYGYTF	TGCGCCAGCAGTGAGTCGACAGGCTATGGCTACACCTTC
TRBV14	TRBD2	TRBJ2-3	-	CASSPEGLAGRDTQYF	TGTGCCAGCAGCCCGGAGGGACTAGCGGGCCGAGATACGCAGTATTTT
TRBV25-1	TRBD1	TRBJ1-2	-	CASSASTGGVYGYTF	TGTGCCAGCAGTGCGTCTACAGGGGGCGTATATGGCTACACCTTC
TRBV4-1	-	TRBJ2-7	-	CASSQVAGGYYEQYF	TGCGCCAGCAGCCAAGTAGCAGGGGGGTACTACGAGCAGTACTTC
TRBV27	TRBD2	TRBJ2-2	-	CASSLFVAGGVTGELFF	TGTGCCAGCAGTTTATTCGTAGCGGGAGGGGTCACCGGGGAGCTGTTTTTT
TRBV5-1	-	TRBJ1-5	-	CASSLNRERFGNQPQHF	TGCGCCAGCAGCCTCAACAGGGAACGGTTTGGTAATCAGCCCCAGCATTTT
TRBV13	TRBD1	TRBJ2-3	-	CASSRKPGQSSTDTQYF	TGTGCCAGCAGCCGGAAACCGGGACAGTCTAGCACAGATACGCAGTATTTT
TRBV6-1	-	TRBJ1-1	-	CASSPWAIIWTEAFF	TGTGCCAGCAGCCCTTGGGCGATAATATGGACTGAAGCTTTCTTT
TRBV6-5	-	TRBJ1-1	once	CASSYSGLTEAFF	TGTGCCAGCAGTTACTCGGGGCTCACTGAAGCTTTCTTT
TRBV20-1	-	TRBJ2-1	-	CSAEKNEQFF	TGCAGTGCTGAGAAGAATGAGCAGTTCTTC
TRBV19	-	TRBJ1-2	-	CAILSDSYTFYGYTF	TGTGCCATTCTATCGGACAGCTATACTTTCTATGGCTACACCTTC
TRBV5-1	-	TRBJ1-3	once	CASSLAGYGNTIYF	TGCGCCAGCAGCTTGGCAGGGTACGGAAACACCATATATTTT
TRBV7-6	-	TRBJ2-3	-	CASSLGDSSDTQYF	TGTGCCAGCAGCTTAGGGGACTCTTCAGATACGCAGTATTTT
TRBV4-2	TRBD2	TRBJ2-1	once	CASSQATSGRNEQFF	TGTGCCAGCAGCCAAGCGACTAGCGGGAGGAATGAGCAGTTCTTC
TRBV27	-	TRBJ2-7	-	CASSPYDRTYEQYF	TGTGCCAGCAGTCCGTACGACAGGACCTACGAGCAGTACTTC
TRBV9	-	TRBJ1-3	-	CASSVVRSGNTIYF	TGTGCCAGCAGCGTAGTTCGCTCTGGAAACACCATATATTTT
TRBV9	-	TRBJ1-1	-	CASSVARGPQAFF	TGTGCCAGCAGCGTCGCAAGGGGTCCGCAAGCTTTCTTT
TRBV9	TRBD1	TRBJ2-2	-	CASSGQGTGELFF	TGTGCCAGCAGCGGACAGGGAACGGGGGAGCTGTTTTTT
TRBV4-1	TRBD1	TRBJ1-2	-	CASSPIRTGGAYGYTF	TGCGCCAGCAGCCCCATCCGCACAGGGGGCGCCTATGGCTACACCTTC
TRBV25-1	-	TRBJ2-7	few	CASSDFGSGRSYEQYF	TGTGCCAGCAGTGATTTTGGCAGCGGCAGATCCTACGAGCAGTACTTC
TRBV7-9	-	TRBJ2-7	-	CASSLQREQYF	TGTGCCAGCAGCTTACAGCGCGAGCAGTACTTC
TRBV27	-	TRBJ1-1	once	CASSPTPHRPFHPNTNTEAFF	TGTGCCAGCAGTCCGACCCCCCACAGGCCCTTCCACCCGAATACAAACACTGAAGCTTTCTTT
TRBV21-1	-	TRBJ2-7	-	CASSEGEGNEQYF	TGTGCCAGCAGCGAGGGGGAGGGTAACGAGCAGTACTTC
TRBV5-4	TRBD1	TRBJ2-7	-	CASSKDRGYEQYF	TGTGCCAGCAGCAAGGACAGGGGCTACGAGCAGTACTTC
TRBV30	TRBD1	TRBJ1-1	few	CAWYRGTEAFF	TGTGCCTGGTACAGGGGGACTGAAGCTTTCTTT
TRBV7-2	TRBD1	TRBJ1-5	-	CASSLQGAGGTHF	TGTGCCAGCAGCCTGCAGGGGGCTGGAGGGACGCATTTT
TRBV5-5	TRBD1	TRBJ2-6	-	CASSFGVTGVGANVLTF	TGTGCCAGCAGCTTTGGGGTGACAGGGGTTGGGGCCAACGTCCTGACTTTC
TRBV30	TRBD2	TRBJ2-4	-	CAWSRLAVGAKNIQYF	TGTGCCTGGAGCCGACTAGCGGTGGGTGCCAAAAACATTCAGTACTTC
TRBV7-9	TRBD1	TRBJ1-5	-	CASSLDRDQPQHF	TGTGCCAGCAGCCTTGACAGGGATCAGCCCCAGCATTTT
TRBV5-1	TRBD1	TRBJ1-5	few	CASSLRTGSNQPQHF	TGCGCCAGCAGCTTGCGGACAGGGAGCAATCAGCCCCAGCATTTT
TRBV5-1	TRBD2	TRBJ2-3	-	CASSLATSGATDTQYF	TGCGCCAGCAGCTTGGCAACTAGCGGGGCCACAGATACGCAGTATTTT
TRBV18	TRBD1	TRBJ2-7	-	CASSLGTGYEQYF	TGTGCCAGCTCACTCGGGACAGGGTACGAGCAGTACTTC
TRBV9	TRBD1	TRBJ2-3	-	CASSVGDRVSDTQYF	TGTGCCAGCAGCGTAGGGGACAGGGTTTCAGATACGCAGTATTTT
TRBV6-1	-	TRBJ2-7	-	CASSAMTSSLYEQYF	TGTGCCAGCAGTGCAATGACTAGTTCTCTCTACGAGCAGTACTTC
TRBV11-2	-	TRBJ1-4	-	CASSSTRTGSEKLFF	TGTGCCAGCAGCTCTACACGAACAGGGTCAGAAAAACTGTTTTTT
TRBV10-2	TRBD2	TRBJ2-1	-	CASRSTSGNSVPYNEQFF	TGCGCCAGCAGGAGCACTAGCGGGAACTCTGTCCCTTACAATGAGCAGTTCTTC
TRBV4-1	TRBD1	TRBJ1-4	-	CASSQVGTGKEKLFF	TGCGCCAGCAGCCAAGTGGGGACAGGCAAGGAAAAACTGTTTTTT
TRBV27	-	TRBJ1-2	-	CASSLSARFWGKRTMDGYTF	TGTGCCAGCAGTTTATCAGCGAGGTTCTGGGGAAAGCGGACTATGGATGGCTACACCTTC
TRBV25-1	TRBD1	TRBJ2-7	-	CASSEGTGGYEQYF	TGTGCCAGCAGTGAAGGGACAGGGGGCTACGAGCAGTACTTC
TRBV6-1	-	TRBJ1-2	-	CASQEGVRGYTF	TGTGCCAGCCAGGAAGGGGTTAGGGGCTACACCTTC
TRBV18	-	TRBJ2-1	-	CASSPPGQSRNEQFF	TGTGCCAGCTCACCACCGGGGCAGAGCCGCAATGAGCAGTTCTTC
TRBV13	-	TRBJ1-2	-	CASSSLWRDPYGYTF	TGTGCCAGCAGCTCCCTGTGGAGGGATCCCTATGGCTACACCTTC
TRBV5-6	-	TRBJ1-6	-	CASSVRGSSPLHF	TGTGCCAGCAGCGTCCGCGGCAGCTCACCCCTCCACTTT
TRBV6-1	TRBD2	TRBJ2-3	-	CASSEGLAGGDTQYF	TGTGCCAGCAGTGAGGGACTAGCGGGTGGAGATACGCAGTATTTT
TRBV4-1	-	TRBJ2-7	-	CASSQDGGYEQYF	TGCGCCAGCAGCCAAGATGGGGGGTACGAGCAGTACTTC
TRBV5-4	TRBD1	TRBJ1-1	-	CASRTDRGLTEAFF	TGTGCCAGCAGAACTGACAGGGGGTTGACTGAAGCTTTCTTT
TRBV6-1	TRBD1	TRBJ1-6	few	CASSLQGSGSPLHF	TGTGCCAGCAGTCTACAGGGGAGCGGGTCACCCCTCCACTTT
TRBV7-6	-	TRBJ1-1	-	CAWATEAFF	TGTGCGTGGGCCACTGAAGCTTTCTTT
TRBV29-1	TRBD2	TRBJ2-1	-	CSVEDRGVNEQFF	TGCAGCGTTGAAGATCGGGGGGTGAATGAGCAGTTCTTC
TRBV4-2	TRBD2	TRBJ2-1	-	CASSQVSSGATYNEQFF	TGTGCCAGCAGCCAAGTATCTAGCGGGGCGACCTACAATGAGCAGTTCTTC
TRBV15	-	TRBJ1-4	-	CATSRVRATNEKLFF	TGTGCCACCAGCAGAGTCCGAGCAACTAATGAAAAACTGTTTTTT
TRBV14	-	TRBJ2-3	-	CASSLRAGASTDTQYF	TGTGCCAGCAGCCTTCGAGCGGGCGCTAGCACAGATACGCAGTATTTT
TRBV14	-	TRBJ1-2	-	CASSQISGGGYGYTF	TGTGCCAGCAGCCAGATCTCGGGGGGTGGCTATGGCTACACCTTC
TRBV29-1	TRBD2	TRBJ2-1	-	CSVSPGLAGALNNEQFF	TGCAGCGTCTCACCGGGACTAGCGGGAGCGCTTAACAATGAGCAGTTCTTC
TRBV29-1	TRBD1	TRBJ1-2	-	CSVGQGDGYTF	TGCAGCGTTGGACAGGGCGACGGCTACACCTTC